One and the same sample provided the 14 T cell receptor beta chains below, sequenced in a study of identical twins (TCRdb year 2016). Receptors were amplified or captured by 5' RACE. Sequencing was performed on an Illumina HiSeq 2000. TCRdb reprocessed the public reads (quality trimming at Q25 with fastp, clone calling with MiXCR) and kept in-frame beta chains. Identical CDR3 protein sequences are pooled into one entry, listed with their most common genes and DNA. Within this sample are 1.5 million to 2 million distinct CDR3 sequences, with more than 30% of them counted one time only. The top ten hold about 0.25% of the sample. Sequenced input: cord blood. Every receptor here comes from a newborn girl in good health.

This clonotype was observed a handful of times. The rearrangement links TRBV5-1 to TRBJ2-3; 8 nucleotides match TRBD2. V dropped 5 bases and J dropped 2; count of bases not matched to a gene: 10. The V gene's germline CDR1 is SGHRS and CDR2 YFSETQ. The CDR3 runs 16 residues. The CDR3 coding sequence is TGCGCCAGCAGGCAAACACCACTAGCGGACACAGATACGCAGTATTTT. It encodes CASRQTPLADTDTQYF.

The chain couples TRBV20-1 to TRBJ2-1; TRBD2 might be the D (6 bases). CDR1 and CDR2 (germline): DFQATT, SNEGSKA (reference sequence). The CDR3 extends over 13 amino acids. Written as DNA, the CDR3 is TGCAGGCCCGCGGGACTCTCCTACAATGAGCAGTTCTTC. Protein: CRPAGLSYNEQFF.

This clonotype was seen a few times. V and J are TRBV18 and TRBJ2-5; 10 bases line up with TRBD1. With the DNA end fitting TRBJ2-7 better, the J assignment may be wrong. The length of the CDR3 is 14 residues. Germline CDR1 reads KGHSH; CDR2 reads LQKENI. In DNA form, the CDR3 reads TGTGCCAGCTCTGGACAGGGGGAGACTTACGAGCAGTACTTC. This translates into CASSGQGETYEQYF.

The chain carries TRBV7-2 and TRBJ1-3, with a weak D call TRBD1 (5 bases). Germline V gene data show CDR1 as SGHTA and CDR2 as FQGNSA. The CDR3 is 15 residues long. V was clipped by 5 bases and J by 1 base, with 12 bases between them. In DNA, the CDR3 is TGTGCCAGCAGCCCCCGGGGGTCATCTGGAAACACCATATATTTT. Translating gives CASSPRGSSGNTIYF.

The CDR3 here is CSALLLLAGVYEQFF. The DNA of the CDR3 is TGCAGTGCCCTGCTCCTACTAGCGGGAGTGTACGAGCAGTTCTTC. This chain links TRBV20-1 with TRBJ2-1, with 11 bases aligning to TRBD2. The germline V gene has CDR1 DFQATT and CDR2 SNEGSKA (reference sequence). With 6 bases clipped from V and 10 bases from J, the junction kept 14 bases outside the gene matches. This CDR3 has 15 amino acids.

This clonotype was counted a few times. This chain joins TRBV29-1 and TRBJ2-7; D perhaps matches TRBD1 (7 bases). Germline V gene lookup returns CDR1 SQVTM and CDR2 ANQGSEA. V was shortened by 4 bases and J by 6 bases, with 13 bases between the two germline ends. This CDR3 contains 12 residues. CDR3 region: CSVANQGGEQYF. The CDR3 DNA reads TGCAGCGTTGCAAATCAGGGGGGCGAGCAGTACTTC.

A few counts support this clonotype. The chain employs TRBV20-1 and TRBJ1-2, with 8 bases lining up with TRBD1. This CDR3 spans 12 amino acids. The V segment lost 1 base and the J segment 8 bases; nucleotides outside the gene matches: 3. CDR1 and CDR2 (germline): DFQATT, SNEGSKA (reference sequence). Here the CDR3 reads CSARGDRGGYTF. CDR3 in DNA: TGCAGTGCTAGAGGAGACAGGGGAGGCTACACCTTC.

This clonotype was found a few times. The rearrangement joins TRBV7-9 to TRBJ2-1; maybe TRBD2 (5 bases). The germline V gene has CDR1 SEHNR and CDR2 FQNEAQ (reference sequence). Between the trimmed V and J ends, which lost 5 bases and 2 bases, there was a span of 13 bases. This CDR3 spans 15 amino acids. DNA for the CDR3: TGTGCCAGCAGCACCGGGTCCGGGACCTACAATGAGCAGTTCTTC. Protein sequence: CASSTGSGTYNEQFF.

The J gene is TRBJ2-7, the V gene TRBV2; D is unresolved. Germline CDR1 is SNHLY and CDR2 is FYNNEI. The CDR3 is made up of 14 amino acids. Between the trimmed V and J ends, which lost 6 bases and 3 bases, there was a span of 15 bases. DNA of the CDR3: TGTGCCAGCAGCCTTCGGTGGGTCTACTACGAGCAGTACTTC. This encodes CASSLRWVYYEQYF.

The CDR3 region is CATSRDFLGKGEQFF. The CDR3, as DNA: TGTGCCACCAGCAGAGATTTTCTGGGAAAGGGCGAGCAGTTCTTC. V usage is TRBV15 and J usage is TRBJ2-1; D is unclear. The CDR3 sequence is 15 residues long. CDR1 is LNHNV, CDR2 YYDKDF, per germline (reference sequence). V was pared by 0 bases and J by 10 bases, with 16 bases between.

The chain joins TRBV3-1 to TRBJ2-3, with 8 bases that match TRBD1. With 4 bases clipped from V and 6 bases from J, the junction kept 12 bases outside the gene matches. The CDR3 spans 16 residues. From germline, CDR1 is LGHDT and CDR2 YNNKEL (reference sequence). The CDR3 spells CASSRRQGKGFDTQYF. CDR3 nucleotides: TGTGCCAGCAGCCGCCGACAGGGGAAGGGTTTCGATACGCAGTATTTT.

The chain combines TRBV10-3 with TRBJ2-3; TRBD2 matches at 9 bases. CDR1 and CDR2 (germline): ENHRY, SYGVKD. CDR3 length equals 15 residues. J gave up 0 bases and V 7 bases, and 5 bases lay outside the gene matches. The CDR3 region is CAIKGTSRSTDTQYF. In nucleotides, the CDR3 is TGTGCCATCAAGGGGACTAGCCGGAGCACAGATACGCAGTATTTT.

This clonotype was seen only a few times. CDR3 nucleotides: TGTGCCAGCAGCTTAGGGACTAGCGGGAGGTCTACTGAGCAGTTCTTC. This sequence encodes CASSLGTSGRSTEQFF. V gene TRBV7-6 combines with J gene TRBJ2-1, with 14 bases matching TRBD2. The CDR3 consists of 16 residues. The germline gives CDR1 SGHVS, CDR2 FNYEAQ. V dropped 1 base and J dropped 9; count of bases not matched to a gene: 5.

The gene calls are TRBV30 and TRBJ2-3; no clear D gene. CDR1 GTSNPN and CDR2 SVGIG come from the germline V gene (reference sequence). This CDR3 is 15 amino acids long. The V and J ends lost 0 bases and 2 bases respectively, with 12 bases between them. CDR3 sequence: CAWSVRPIPTDTQYF. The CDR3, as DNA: TGTGCCTGGAGTGTACGTCCCATACCCACAGATACGCAGTATTTT.